These 14 T cell receptor beta chains were sequenced from one sample in a study of T cells in women clearing cervical HPV infection. Sequencing was performed with immunoSEQ multiplex PCR; in TCRdb, only in-frame clones are kept and a portion is missing. The repertoire table contains 45,000 to 50,000 clones. The sample consisted of blood buffy coat. The receptors derive from a woman between 18 and 70 years old with a cervical HPV16 infection that either progressed to CIN3+ or cleared (not recorded which).

To note about this clone: The DNA ends 3 residues before the CDR3 does, and the rest of the CDR3 is filled in from the germline J gene. This sequence joins TRBV19 and TRBJ2-1; 10 nucleotides line up with TRBD1. Germline V CDR1 and CDR2: LNHDA, SQIVND (reference sequence). V shed 6 bases and J 1 base; nucleotides not matched to a gene: 3. The CDR3 covers 15 residues. The CDR3 here is CASRMDRGSYNEQFF. The CDR3 bases that were read are TGTGCCAGTAGAATGGACAGGGGGTCCTACAATGAG.

Comments on this clone: Read data end 3 residues before the CDR3 end; the end is taken from the germline J gene. The chain employs TRBV10-3 and TRBJ2-2, with D tentatively TRBD1 (6 bases). The CDR3 covers 14 residues. The germline gives CDR1 ENHRY, CDR2 SYGVKD. V was shortened by 6 bases and J by 5 bases, with 13 bases between the two germline ends. This CDR3 reads CAISRDTKTGELFF. The CDR3 DNA, read in part, is TGTGCCATCAGCCGGGACACCAAAACCGGGGAG.

As concerns this clone: The read halts 3 residues ahead of the CDR3 end, with the missing end drawn from the germline J gene. The V gene is TRBV6-1, the J gene TRBJ2-4; no clear D gene. CDR3 length: 15 residues. Germline CDR1 is MNHNS and CDR2 is SASEGT. V was clipped by 2 bases and J by 4 bases, with 12 bases between them. The covered CDR3 bases are TGTGCCAGCAGTGAATCAGGAGATGTAAAAAACATT. It is translated as CASSESGDVKNI. The full CDR3 sequence reads CASSESGDVKNIQYF.

Worth noting for this clone: The read falls 3 residues short of the CDR3 end, and the missing part is taken from the germline J gene. The chain recombines TRBV5-1 with TRBJ1-4; D is unclear. V gave up 5 bases and J gave up 8 bases, with 13 bases separating them. Germline loops: CDR1 SGHRS, CDR2 YFSETQ. This CDR3 is built from 13 residues. CDR3 sequence: CASSRLPGEKLFF. The sequenced CDR3 bases are TGCGCCAGCAGTAGGCTACCAGGAGAAAAA.

Note on this clone: The CDR3 end lies 3 residues beyond the end of the read and is filled in from the germline J gene. The chain has TRBV6-1 and TRBJ2-2; no firm D call. Trimming shortened V by 4 bases and J by 2 bases, and 11 bases separated the two germline ends. Germline V gene data show CDR1 as MNHNS and CDR2 as SASEGT. The CDR3 length is 15 residues. The CDR3 spells CASSVWPSNTGELFF. The covered CDR3 bases are TGTGCCAGCAGTGTGTGGCCGTCTAACACCGGGGAG.

As to this clone: The read ends 3 residues shy of where the CDR3 ends; the end is completed using the germline J gene. At the DNA level, this CDR3 is encoded by other sequences in the same sample as well. This chain uses TRBV18 with TRBJ2-3; D remains ambiguous. The germline gives CDR1 KGHSH, CDR2 LQKENI. This CDR3 contains 15 residues. The covered CDR3 bases are TGTGCCAGCTCACCAGGTGGATATAGCAATCAGCCG. Its translation: CASSPGGYSNQP. The complete CDR3 sequence is CASSPGGYSNQPQYF.

Notes on this clone: The CDR3 is cut off 3 residues early in the read; its end comes from the germline J gene. The J gene is TRBJ1-1, the V gene TRBV14; D remains unclear. Germline CDR1 reads SGHDN; CDR2 reads FVKESK. The CDR3 totals 12 residues. Trimming removed 4 bases from V and 4 bases from J, with 7 bases in between. CDR3 DNA, as far as it was read: TGTGCCAGCAGCCTCAGTCCCACTGAA. It encodes CASSLSPTE. From start to end, the CDR3 is CASSLSPTEAFF.

About this clone itself: The read halts 3 residues ahead of the CDR3 end, with the missing end drawn from the germline J gene. This sequence joins TRBV20-1 and TRBJ1-3, with TRBD1 matching over 9 bases. This CDR3 region has 13 residues. CDR1 is DFQATT and CDR2 is SNEGSKA in the germline V gene (reference sequence). The J segment lost 6 bases and the V segment lost 5 bases, leaving 5 bases of the junction unmatched. CDR3 DNA (partial): TGCAGTGCTTTCGGGACAGGGTCAAACACC. This gives the protein CSAFGTGSNT. The entire CDR3 protein reads CSAFGTGSNTIYF.

In regard to this clone: The read halts 3 residues ahead of the CDR3 end, with the missing end drawn from the germline J gene. This rearrangement joins TRBV2 to TRBJ2-2; 7 bases line up with TRBD2. The CDR3 has 14 amino acids. Germline-derived CDR1 and CDR2 are SNHLY and FYNNEI. With V trimmed by 6 bases and J by 1 base, 2 bases remained unmatched. CDR3 sequence reads: CASRAGENTGELFF. Incomplete CDR3 DNA: TGTGCCAGCAGGGCGGGGGAGAACACCGGGGAG.

As regards this clone: The read ends 3 residues early relative to the CDR3; the germline J gene fills the gap. V is TRBV7-2 and J is TRBJ2-7, with D possibly being TRBD2 (7 bases). CDR3 size: 15 residues. Trimming removed 5 bases from V and 5 bases from J, with 19 bases in between. CDR1 is SGHTA, CDR2 FQGNSA, per germline. The CDR3 is CASSTQVGGRDEQYF. Incomplete CDR3 DNA: TGTGCCAGCAGCACCCAAGTGGGGGGGCGGGACGAG.

Notes on this clone: The CDR3 extends 3 residues past the end of the read, so its final part is completed from the germline J gene. V and J are TRBV4-2 and TRBJ1-5; D unresolved. V was clipped by 1 base and J by 9 bases, with 10 bases between them. The CDR3 covers 13 residues. Germline assignment: CDR1 LGHNA and CDR2 YNFKEQ. Partial CDR3 DNA: TGTGCCAGCAGCCAAGCGCTAGCGGGGCCC. Translating it yields CASSQALAGP. The CDR3 in full is CASSQALAGPQHF.

Turning to this clone: From the germline J gene comes the end of the CDR3, since the read stops 3 residues before it. The chain carries TRBV7-2 and TRBJ1-1; D gene uncertain. Germline V CDR1 and CDR2: SGHTA, FQGNSA. The V gene lost 1 base and the J gene lost 1 base, with 7 bases spanning the gap. The CDR3 is 14 amino acids. The sequenced CDR3 bases are TGTGCCAGCAGCTTAGAGGTCGAGAACACTGAA. Translating gives CASSLEVENTE. The entire CDR3 reads CASSLEVENTEAFF.

About this clone: The read terminates 3 residues before the CDR3 end, so the remaining end is supplied by the germline J gene. The chain has TRBV3-1 (or the pseudogene TRBV3-2) and TRBJ2-1, with a tentative D call TRBD1 (7 bases). The length of the CDR3 is 15 residues. V lost 2 bases and J lost 5, with 13 bases in between. Germline CDR1 and CDR2: LGHDT and YNNKEL (reference sequence). The CDR3 protein is CASSQSQGGNNEQFF. The DNA read from the CDR3 is TGTGCCAGCAGCCAATCCCAGGGGGGTAACAATGAG.

With respect to this clone: With the read ending 3 residues before the CDR3 end, the germline J gene is used to fill in that end. The chain joins TRBV7-2 to TRBJ2-3, with TRBD2 as a possible D gene (6 bases). CDR3 length: 13 residues. Germline assignment: CDR1 SGHTA and CDR2 FQGNSA. V shed 5 bases and J shed 4 bases, with 10 bases lying between them. The CDR3 bases that were read are TGTGCCAGCAGCCTTCCGGGGGCAGATACG. Translating gives CASSLPGADT. The full CDR3 reads CASSLPGADTQYF.